These 25 T cell receptor beta chains came from one sample sequenced in a study of blood T cells in healthy people across ages. A second about 6 to 11 cycle PCR used barcoded and J-beta primers. TCRdb reanalysed the 5' RACE reads using MiXCR and keeps one entry per CDR3 protein. The sample lists around 1,600,000 distinct CDR3 sequences; 42% were seen once. Sequenced input: blood. Every receptor here comes from a woman aged 18-29 years in good health.

V and J are TRBV12-5 and TRBJ1-1; D gene uncertain. The CDR3 spans 16 residues. CDR1 and CDR2 from the germline V gene are LGHNT and FRNRAP. With 1 base removed from V and 3 bases from J, the gap between germline ends came to 15 bases. CDR3 DNA: TGTGCTAGTGGTTTGGCGGGCCCCACCGCGGACACTGAAGCTTTCTTT. It specifies CASGLAGPTADTEAFF.

This clonotype was detected only a few times. The V and J genes are TRBV6-5 and TRBJ1-1; D remains unclear. Germline V gives CDR1 MNHEY, CDR2 SVGAGI. The CDR3 has 17 residues. Trimming removed 0 bases at V and 1 base at J, with 15 bases between. This CDR3 is CASSYSSWRTENTEAFF. For the CDR3, the DNA is TGTGCCAGCAGTTACTCGAGCTGGCGCACGGAGAACACTGAAGCTTTCTTT.

This clonotype has just a few counts. V is TRBV4-3 and J is TRBJ2-3, with D tentatively TRBD2 (6 bases). The V gene lost 2 bases and the J gene lost 3 bases, with 18 bases spanning the gap. The germline CDR1 and CDR2 sequences are LGHNA and YSLEER. This CDR3 has 17 residues. The CDR3 protein is CASSQITGVSRTDTQYF. CDR3 in DNA: TGCGCCAGCAGCCAAATAACGGGGGTTTCGAGGACAGATACGCAGTATTTT.

The V call is TRBV18, the J call TRBJ1-2; TRBD1 matches 9 bases. Germline V gene lookup returns CDR1 KGHSH and CDR2 LQKENI. J was trimmed by 3 bases and V by 0 bases; bases with no gene match: 2. The CDR3 length is 15 residues. The CDR3 region is CASSPPQGADYGYTF. In DNA, the CDR3 is TGTGCCAGCTCACCACCACAGGGGGCGGACTATGGCTACACCTTC.

This clonotype was found once. V gene TRBV27 combines with J gene TRBJ1-1; no firm D call. CDR1 MNHEY and CDR2 SMNVEV come from the germline V gene (reference sequence). The CDR3 totals 13 residues. Trimming took 7 bases from V and 0 from J, leaving 9 bases between them. CDR3 protein: CASTRWLNTEAFF. The CDR3 DNA reads as TGTGCCAGCACCCGTTGGCTGAACACTGAAGCTTTCTTT.

Comment on this clonotype: One end of the junction fails to match germline, which may point to a read error. V usage is TRBV7-3 and J usage is TRBJ2-5; 8 bases match TRBD2. This CDR3 has 15 amino acids. Per the germline V gene, CDR1 is SGHTA and CDR2 is FQGTGA. The CDR3 bases are TGTGCCAGCAGGTTAAGCGGGAGTGTAGGGGAGACCCAGTACTTC. Translating gives CASRLSGSVGETQYF. Variable domain in full (rest from reference TRBV7-3 and TRBJ2-5): GAGVSQTPSNKVTEKGKYVELRCDPISGHTALYWYRQSLGQGPEFLIYFQGTGAADDSGLPNDRFFAVRPEGSVSTLKIQRTERGDSAVYLCASRLSGSVGETQYFGPGTRLLVL.

This clonotype occurred many times. A junction end diverges from the germline sequence, so it may reflect a read error. V is TRBV5-1 and J is TRBJ2-1; D gene ambiguous. The V gene's germline CDR1 is SGHRS and CDR2 YFSETQ. This CDR3 spans 15 amino acids. The CDR3 is CASSLETSSYNEQFF. CDR3 nucleotides: TGTGCCAGCAGCTTAGAAACAAGCTCCTACAATGAGCAGTTCTTC.

In this sample, this clonotype turned up many times. This sequence joins TRBV12-3 or TRBV12-4 and TRBJ2-1; D call uncertain. This CDR3 has 12 residues. Trimming left V 6 bases short and J 12 bases short, with 15 bases between. The CDR3 DNA reads TGTGCCAGCAGCCCTTACGGAGTCGCGCAGTTCTTC. Encoded protein: CASSPYGVAQFF.

The chain links TRBV4-3 to TRBJ1-4; no clear D gene. The germline V gene has CDR1 LGHNA and CDR2 YSLEER. The CDR3 sequence is 14 residues long. V was trimmed by 3 bases and J by 7 bases, leaving 12 bases between them. Here the CDR3 reads CASSQEGVGEKLFF. The CDR3 region has the DNA TGCGCCAGCAGCCAGGAGGGTGTAGGTGAAAAACTGTTTTTT.

The chain combines TRBV14 with TRBJ2-7; TRBD1 or TRBD2 may be the D gene (5 bases each). V was pared by 0 bases and J by 7 bases, with 19 bases between. The CDR3 covers 16 residues. In germline, CDR1 is SGHDN, CDR2 FVKESK. The CDR3 DNA is TGTGCCAGCAGCCAAGATTGGGGGTATTCCTACAATGAGCAGTACTTC. This codes for CASSQDWGYSYNEQYF.

This clonotype appeared a single time. V usage is TRBV12-3 or TRBV12-4 and J usage is TRBJ1-2; D ambiguous. CDR3 length equals 13 residues. V was cut by 7 bases and J by 4 bases, with 13 bases left in between. The CDR3 loop is CASTETAVYGYTF. CDR3 nucleotide sequence: TGTGCCAGCACCGAAACCGCCGTCTATGGCTACACCTTC.

At least ten counts were recorded for this clonotype. The chain employs TRBV29-1 and TRBJ2-5, with D perhaps matching TRBD2 (5 bases). The CDR3 runs 11 residues. Trimming pared 6 bases from V and 1 base from J, leaving 6 bases between. CDR1 is SQVTM, CDR2 ANQGSEA, per germline. DNA for the CDR3: TGCAGCGTCGGGATCCAAGAGACCCAGTACTTC. This sequence encodes CSVGIQETQYF.

This clonotype was counted only a few times. The V gene is TRBV7-2, the J gene TRBJ2-1; TRBD1 is a possible D gene (5 bases). Trimming stripped 6 bases from V and 7 bases from J, with 13 bases between. Germline V CDR1 and CDR2: SGHTA, FQGNSA. This CDR3 is built from 13 residues. The CDR3 DNA sequence: TGTGCCAGCAGGCCAGGGTCTCGTAATGAGCAGTTCTTC. Protein product: CASRPGSRNEQFF. Variable domain in full (rest from reference TRBV7-2 and TRBJ2-1): GAGVSQSPSNKVTEKGKDVELRCDPISGHTALYWYRQSLGQGLEFLIYFQGNSAPDKSGLPSDRFSAERTGGSVSTLTIQRTQQEDSAVYLCASRPGSRNEQFFGPGTRLTVL.

This chain uses TRBV6-5 with TRBJ1-2; D ambiguous. Germline CDR1 reads MNHEY; CDR2 reads SVGAGI. V lost 6 bases and J lost 0, with 11 bases in between. There are 14 residues in the CDR3. The CDR3 DNA follows: TGTGCCAGCAGACGGGTCGAAGCTAACTATGGCTACACCTTC. Its protein product is CASRRVEANYGYTF.

The gene calls are TRBV10-3 and TRBJ2-4; D is undetermined. The DNA matches TRBJ2-7 better at its end, which makes the J call doubtful. The CDR3 spans 11 residues. Germline-derived CDR1 and CDR2 are ENHRY and SYGVKD. Here the CDR3 reads CAIRAYYEQYF. The DNA for the CDR3 is TGTGCCATTCGGGCCTACTACGAGCAGTACTTC.

In its sample, this clonotype was seen once. The chain carries TRBV24-1 and TRBJ2-7; 10 bases are a match to TRBD1. Germline V gene sequence: CDR1 KGHDR, CDR2 SFDVKD. CDR3 size: 17 residues. With V trimmed by 3 bases and J by 7 bases, 14 bases remained unmatched. CDR3 nucleotides: TGTGCCACCAGTGATCCAAGGAGGACAGGGGGAAGGAATGAGCAGTACTTC. Translating it yields CATSDPRRTGGRNEQYF.

The rearrangement links TRBV10-3 to TRBJ2-2; possibly TRBD1 for D (7 bases). Looked up from germline, CDR1 is ENHRY and CDR2 is SYGVKD. Trimming cost V 7 bases and J 0 bases, with 15 bases left between them. The CDR3 consists of 16 residues. Written as DNA, the CDR3 is TGTGCCATCACGGAGGGGGCAGTCGCGAACACCGGGGAGCTGTTTTTT. It yields the protein CAITEGAVANTGELFF.

This chain joins TRBV20-1 and TRBJ2-4; 10 bases fit TRBD2. J gave up 6 bases and V 5 bases, and 7 bases lay outside the gene matches. The germline CDR1 and CDR2 sequences are DFQATT and SNEGSKA (reference sequence). This CDR3 region has 14 residues. CDR3 nucleotide sequence: TGCAGTGCTTTTCTAGCGGGAGACCGAAACATTCAGTACTTC. Its protein is CSAFLAGDRNIQYF.

The chain's CDR3 is CASSFSADIQYF. In DNA form, the CDR3 reads TGTGCCAGCAGCTTTAGCGCGGACATTCAGTACTTC. The V call is TRBV9, the J call TRBJ2-5; D is perhaps TRBD2 (5 bases). The DNA matches TRBJ2-4 better at its end, which makes the J call doubtful. The germline V gene encodes CDR1 SGDLS and CDR2 YYNGEE. CDR3 length: 12 residues.

The V and J genes are TRBV6-6 and TRBJ2-1; 11 bases agree with TRBD2. Germline V CDR1 and CDR2: MNHNY, SVGAGI (reference sequence). The CDR3 extends over 17 amino acids. With 2 bases clipped from V and 6 bases from J, the junction kept 9 bases outside the gene matches. CDR3 DNA sequence: TGTGCCAGCAGTTACAACCTCCTAGCGGGGGGTATCAATGAGCAGTTCTTC. Residues: CASSYNLLAGGINEQFF.

The chain combines TRBV4-3 with TRBJ2-5; 7 bases map to TRBD1. Germline CDR1 LGHNA, CDR2 YSLEER. The CDR3 has 16 residues. The ends lost 1 base at V and 0 bases at J; junction bases unmatched: 5. The CDR3 spells CASSQGPGQYQETQYF. The CDR3 nucleotides read TGCGCCAGCAGCCAAGGGCCGGGACAGTACCAAGAGACCCAGTACTTC.

V gene TRBV20-1 combines with J gene TRBJ2-3; tentative D call: TRBD2 (5 bases). CDR3 length: 14 residues. The germline gives CDR1 DFQATT, CDR2 SNEGSKA (reference sequence). V lost 3 bases and J lost 1, with 11 bases in between. CDR3 nucleotides: TGCAGTGCTAGCGTCCGGGATGGCACAGATACGCAGTATTTT. Its protein product is CSASVRDGTDTQYF.

This clonotype was found a few times. This chain uses TRBV20-1 with TRBJ1-5; D is possibly TRBD1 (6 bases). Germline CDR1 and CDR2: DFQATT and SNEGSKA (reference sequence). This CDR3 has 14 amino acids. V lost 6 bases, J lost 5 bases, and 17 bases lay in between. The chain's CDR3 is CSANPGTLDQPQHF. DNA for the CDR3: TGCAGTGCCAATCCCGGGACACTGGATCAGCCCCAGCATTTT.

There are a few counts of this clonotype. This chain uses TRBV9 with TRBJ2-1, with 9 nucleotides matching TRBD2. J gave up 5 bases and V 2 bases, and 5 bases lay outside the gene matches. The CDR3 length is 15 residues. The V gene's germline CDR1 is SGDLS and CDR2 YYNGEE. The CDR3 region is CASSVSGSSNNEQFF. DNA for the CDR3: TGTGCCAGCAGCGTTAGCGGGAGTTCCAACAATGAGCAGTTCTTC.

The gene calls are TRBV7-8 and TRBJ2-3; 7 bases agree with TRBD2. This CDR3 is 15 amino acids long. J was trimmed by 2 bases and V by 8 bases; bases with no gene match: 10. Germline V lookup: CDR1 SGHVS, CDR2 FQNEAQ. For the CDR3, the DNA is TGTGCCAGCGGCTCACCTAGCGGATTCACAGATACGCAGTATTTT. Protein: CASGSPSGFTDTQYF.